Here is one T cell receptor beta chain with its context. V shed 7 bases and J 14 bases; nucleotides not matched to a gene: 21. From germline, CDR1 is MNHEY and CDR2 SVGAGI. This CDR3 spans 15 amino acids. This sample stems from a study of blood T cell repertoires in COVID-19. In the study's own analysis: Reference gene primer amplification gave estimated nucleated cell counts. The assay was immunoSEQ multiplex PCR, and TCRdb's table has in-frame clones only and misses some. D and trimming come from the DNA, and the V and J calls and clone size come from that table. The data hold just under 65,000 clones, with around 80% observed a single time.

This rearrangement joins TRBV6-5 to TRBJ1-2; 8 nucleotides line up with TRBD1. The sequencing input was peripheral blood. The receptor was isolated from a human donor in a cohort sampled during active COVID-19. The CDR3 here is CASTTEGTGPLVWTF. In DNA, the CDR3 is TGTGCCAGCACCACGGAGGGGACAGGCCCTCTGGTTTGGACCTTC.